This passage covers 9 T cell receptor beta chains from one sample sequenced in a study of cytomegalovirus exposure and HLA in healthy donors. The PCR ran on 60 Vbeta and 13 Jbeta primers. Here immunoSEQ multiplex PCR was the method, and the copy in TCRdb shows in-frame clones only, minus some. The repertoire holds some 200,000 clones, with roughly 80% as singletons. Material for sequencing was PBMCs. The receptor set was obtained from a man over 45 in good health and CMV-seronegative.

The chain carries TRBV6-1 and TRBJ2-7, with 7 bases matching TRBD2. With 6 bases clipped from V and 4 bases from J, the junction kept 3 bases outside the gene matches. Per the germline V gene, CDR1 is MNHNS and CDR2 is SASEGT. The CDR3 has 12 amino acids. CDR3 nucleotide sequence: TGTGCCAGCAGCCCGGGGGGATACGAGCAGTACTTC. Protein product: CASSPGGYEQYF.

The chain couples TRBV19 to TRBJ2-1; D might be TRBD1 (6 bases). Trimming left V 3 bases short and J 8 bases short, with 20 bases between. Germline V gene data show CDR1 as LNHDA and CDR2 as SQIVND (reference sequence). The CDR3 has 16 residues. This CDR3 reads CASSITQTGGGDEQFF. The DNA for the CDR3 is TGTGCCAGTAGTATTACCCAGACAGGCGGTGGGGATGAGCAGTTCTTC.

The gene calls are TRBV7-2 and TRBJ2-5; possible D gene TRBD1, 6 bases. The CDR3 is 13 amino acids. V lost 5 bases and J 4 bases, leaving 11 bases between the germline ends. Germline loops: CDR1 SGHTA, CDR2 FQGNSA. The CDR3 loop reads CASSGRGRETQYF. The CDR3 nucleotides read TGTGCCAGCAGCGGCAGGGGCCGAGAGACCCAGTACTTC.

The rearrangement joins TRBV11-3 to TRBJ2-3; 10 positions match TRBD2. The V segment lost 2 bases and the J segment 5 bases; nucleotides outside the gene matches: 7. This CDR3 is built from 16 residues. Germline CDR1 and CDR2: SGHNT and YENEEA. CDR3: CASSLSSSGSGDTQYF. The DNA of the CDR3 is TGTGCCAGCAGCTTATCTTCTAGCGGGAGTGGAGATACGCAGTATTTT. The full variable domain, completed using reference TRBV11-3 and TRBJ2-3, is EAGVVQSPRYKIIEKKQPVAFWCNPISGHNTLYWYLQNLGQGPELLIRYENEEAVDDSQLPKDRFSAERLKGVDSTLKIQPAELGDSAVYLCASSLSSSGSGDTQYFGPGTRLTVL.

The chain is built from TRBV30 and TRBJ2-5, with D maybe TRBD1 (5 bases). CDR3 length: 13 amino acids. Germline CDR1 GTSNPN, CDR2 SVGIG (reference sequence). The V and J ends lost 7 bases and 3 bases respectively, with 15 bases between them. Here the CDR3 DNA reads TGTGCCTTAAAAAGGGGCATGAAAGAGACCCAGTACTTC. Encoded protein: CALKRGMKETQYF.

V is TRBV9 and J is TRBJ1-1; D gene uncertain. This CDR3 has 15 residues. CDR1 is SGDLS and CDR2 is YYNGEE in the germline V gene. V lost 4 bases, J lost 0 bases, and 13 bases lay in between. CDR3 region: CASSLVGNLNTEAFF. CDR3 nucleotides: TGTGCCAGCAGCCTAGTCGGGAACCTGAACACTGAAGCTTTCTTT.

V and J are TRBV6-9 and TRBJ1-1; 8 positions agree with TRBD1. With V trimmed by 10 bases and J by 0 bases, 4 bases remained unmatched. Germline CDR1 MNHGY, CDR2 SVAAGI. CDR3 length equals 13 residues. This CDR3 is CATRQGMNTEAFF. CDR3 DNA: TGTGCCACCCGACAGGGGATGAACACTGAAGCTTTCTTT.

This sequence joins TRBV11-2 and TRBJ1-1, with 8 bases fitting TRBD1. There are 15 residues in the CDR3. Per germline, CDR1 SGHAT and CDR2 FQNNGV. The junction had 9 bases not matched to a gene; V was cut back by 5 bases and J by 4 bases. CDR3 in amino acids: CASSPAGGLGTEAFF. CDR3 nucleotides: TGTGCCAGCAGCCCTGCAGGGGGCCTGGGCACTGAAGCTTTCTTT.

The V call is TRBV19, the J call TRBJ1-2; 11 bases are a match to TRBD1. The CDR3 totals 13 residues. V was pared by 8 bases and J by 6 bases, with 5 bases of the junction left unmatched. From germline, CDR1 is LNHDA and CDR2 SQIVND (reference sequence). CDR3 nucleotide sequence: TGTGCCAGTGTGGACAGGGGGCATCATGGCTACACCTTC. Residues: CASVDRGHHGYTF. The entire variable domain, with the rest obtained from reference TRBV19 and TRBJ1-2, is as follows: DGGITQSPKYLFRKEGQNVTLSCEQNLNHDAMYWYRQDPGQGLRLIYYSQIVNDFQKGDIAEGYSVSREKKESFPLTVTSAQKNPTAFYLCASVDRGHHGYTFGSGTRLTVV.